Each of the 2 T cell receptor beta chains below was sequenced from the same sample in a study of identical twins (dated by TCRdb to about 2016). Library prep was done by 5' RACE. Sequencing used an Illumina HiSeq 2000. Through fastp at Q25 and MiXCR, TCRdb rebuilt clones from the public reads, retaining in-frame beta chains. Rows are combined by CDR3 protein, so each entry shows the most common genes and DNA. The sample data list about 530,000 distinct CDR3 sequences, and 13% to 15% of these were observed just once. The leading ten clones occupy roughly 0.46% of the sample. This same sample was also part of a study on yellow fever vaccine responses in identical twins.

The material sequenced was CD4+ T cells sorted from blood. The receptors shown here come from a woman aged 18-30 years in good health.

The genes are TRBV10-3 and TRBJ1-1, with D maybe TRBD1 (5 bases). Trimming removed 8 bases at V and 4 bases at J, with 20 bases between. Germline V gene sequence: CDR1 ENHRY, CDR2 SYGVKD. The CDR3 runs to 15 residues. The chain's CDR3 is CAIGGLSNSGTEAFF. The CDR3 region has the DNA TGTGCCATCGGGGGTCTCTCAAATTCAGGCACTGAAGCTTTCTTT.

This clonotype was detected a few times. The genes are TRBV12-3 or TRBV12-4 and TRBJ2-7; possibly TRBD1 for D (5 bases). The V end lost 6 bases, the J end lost 3 bases, and 15 bases lay between the germline ends. The CDR3 contains 14 residues. Here the CDR3 reads CASRKSWGVYEQYF. DNA for the CDR3: TGTGCCAGCAGAAAGAGTTGGGGCGTCTACGAGCAGTACTTC.